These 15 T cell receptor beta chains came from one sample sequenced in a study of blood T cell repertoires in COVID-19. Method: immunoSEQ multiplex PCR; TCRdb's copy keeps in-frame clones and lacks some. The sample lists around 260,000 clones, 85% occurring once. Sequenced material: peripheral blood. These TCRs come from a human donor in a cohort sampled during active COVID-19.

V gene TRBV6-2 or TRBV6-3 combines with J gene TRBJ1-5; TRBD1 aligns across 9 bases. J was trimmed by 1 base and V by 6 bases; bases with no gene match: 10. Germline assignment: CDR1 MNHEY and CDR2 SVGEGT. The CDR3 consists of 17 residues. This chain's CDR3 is CASSSGTGIVSNQPQHF. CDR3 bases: TGTGCCAGCAGCTCGGGGACAGGGATAGTAAGCAATCAGCCCCAGCATTTT.

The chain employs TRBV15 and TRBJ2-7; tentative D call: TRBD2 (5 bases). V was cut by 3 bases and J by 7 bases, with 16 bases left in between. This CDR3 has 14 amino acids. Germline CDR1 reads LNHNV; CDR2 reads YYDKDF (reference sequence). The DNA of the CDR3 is TGTGCCACCAGCAGGGGAGATCCTACTAGTGAGCAGTACTTC. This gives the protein CATSRGDPTSEQYF.

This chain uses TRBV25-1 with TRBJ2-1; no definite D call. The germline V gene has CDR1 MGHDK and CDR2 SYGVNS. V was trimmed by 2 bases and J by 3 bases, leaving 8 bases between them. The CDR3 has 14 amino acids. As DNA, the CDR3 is TGTGCCAGCAGTGAAGCGGATATCTACAATGAGCAGTTCTTC. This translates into CASSEADIYNEQFF. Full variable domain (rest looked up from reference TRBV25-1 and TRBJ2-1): EADIYQTPRYLVIGTGKKITLECSQTMGHDKMYWYQQDPGMELHLIHYSYGVNSTEKGDLSSESTVSRIRTEHFPLTLESARPSHTSQYLCASSEADIYNEQFFGPGTRLTVL.

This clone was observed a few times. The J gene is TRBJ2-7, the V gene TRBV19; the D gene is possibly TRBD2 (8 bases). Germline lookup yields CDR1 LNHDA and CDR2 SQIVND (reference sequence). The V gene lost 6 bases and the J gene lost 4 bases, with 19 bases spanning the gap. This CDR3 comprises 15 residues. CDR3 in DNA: TGTGCCAGTAGCCAGGGGGGAGCGGGAGTATACGAGCAGTACTTC. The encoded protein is CASSQGGAGVYEQYF. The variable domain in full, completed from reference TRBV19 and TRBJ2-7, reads DGGITQSPKYLFRKEGQNVTLSCEQNLNHDAMYWYRQDPGQGLRLIYYSQIVNDFQKGDIAEGYSVSREKKESFPLTVTSAQKNPTAFYLCASSQGGAGVYEQYFGPGTRLTVT.

The CDR3 nucleotides read TGTGCCAGTAGTCTGACTAGCGGAACTAGCTCCTACAATGAGCAGTTCTTC. This translates into CASSLTSGTSSYNEQFF. This sequence joins TRBV19 and TRBJ2-1; 9 positions match TRBD2. The CDR3 totals 17 residues. Germline assignment: CDR1 LNHDA and CDR2 SQIVND (reference sequence). The trim removed 5 bases at V and 0 bases at J, leaving 8 bases unmatched.

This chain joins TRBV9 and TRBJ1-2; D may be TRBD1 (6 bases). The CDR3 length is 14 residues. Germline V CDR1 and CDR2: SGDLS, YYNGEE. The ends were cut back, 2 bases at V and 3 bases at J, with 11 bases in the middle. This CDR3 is CASSVTGSDYGYTF. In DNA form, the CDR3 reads TGTGCCAGCAGCGTTACAGGGTCGGACTATGGCTACACCTTC.

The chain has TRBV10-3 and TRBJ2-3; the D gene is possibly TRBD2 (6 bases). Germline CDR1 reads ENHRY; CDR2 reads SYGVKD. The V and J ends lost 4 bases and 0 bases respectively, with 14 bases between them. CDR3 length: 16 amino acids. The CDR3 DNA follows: TGTGCCATCAGTGCCGAGGGAGGACTTAGCACAGATACGCAGTATTTT. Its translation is CAISAEGGLSTDTQYF.

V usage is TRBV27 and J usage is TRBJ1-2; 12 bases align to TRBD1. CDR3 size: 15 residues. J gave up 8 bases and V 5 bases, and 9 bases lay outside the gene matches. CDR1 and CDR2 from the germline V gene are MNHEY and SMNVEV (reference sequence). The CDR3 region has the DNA TGTGCCAGCAGTCGACCGGGACAGGGGGCGTCCGGCTACACCTTC. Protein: CASSRPGQGASGYTF.

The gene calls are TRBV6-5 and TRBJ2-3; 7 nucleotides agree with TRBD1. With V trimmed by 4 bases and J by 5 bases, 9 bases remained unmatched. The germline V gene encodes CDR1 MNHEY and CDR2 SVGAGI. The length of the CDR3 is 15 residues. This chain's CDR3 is CASSLSTGRGDTQYF. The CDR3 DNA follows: TGTGCCAGCAGTTTGTCGACAGGGCGCGGAGATACGCAGTATTTT.

CDR3 amino acids: CASSTARRDRESYEQYF. The CDR3 DNA reads as TGTGCCAGCAGCACCGCCCGCCGGGACAGGGAGTCCTACGAGCAGTACTTC. V usage is TRBV21-1 and J usage is TRBJ2-7; the D call of TRBD1 is as the table states it, not checked on the DNA. TRBV21-1 is assigned pseudogene status. The CDR3 consists of 17 residues.

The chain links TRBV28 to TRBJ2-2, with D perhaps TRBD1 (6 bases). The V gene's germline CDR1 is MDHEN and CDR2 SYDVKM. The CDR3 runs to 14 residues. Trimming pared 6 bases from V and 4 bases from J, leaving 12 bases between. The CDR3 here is CASSLGTRTGELFF. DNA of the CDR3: TGTGCCAGCAGCCTCGGGACACGCACCGGGGAGCTGTTTTTT.

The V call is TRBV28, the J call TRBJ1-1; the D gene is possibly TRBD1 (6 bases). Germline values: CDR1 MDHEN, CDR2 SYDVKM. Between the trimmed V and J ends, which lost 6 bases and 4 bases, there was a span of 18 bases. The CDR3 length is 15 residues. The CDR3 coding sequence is TGTGCCAGCAGCCCGGGGGGGGCTGGGGGCACTGAAGCTTTCTTT. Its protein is CASSPGGAGGTEAFF. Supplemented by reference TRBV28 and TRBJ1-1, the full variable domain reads DVKVTQSSRYLVKRTGEKVFLECVQDMDHENMFWYRQDPGLGLRLIYFSYDVKMKEKGDIPEGYSVSREKKERFSLILESASTNQTSMYLCASSPGGAGGTEAFFGQGTRLTVV.

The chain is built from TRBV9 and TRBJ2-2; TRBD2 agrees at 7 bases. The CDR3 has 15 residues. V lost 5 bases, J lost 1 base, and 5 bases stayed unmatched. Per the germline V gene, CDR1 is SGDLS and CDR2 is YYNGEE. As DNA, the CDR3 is TGTGCCAGCAGACGGGGGGACCGGAACACCGGGGAGCTGTTTTTT. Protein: CASRRGDRNTGELFF.

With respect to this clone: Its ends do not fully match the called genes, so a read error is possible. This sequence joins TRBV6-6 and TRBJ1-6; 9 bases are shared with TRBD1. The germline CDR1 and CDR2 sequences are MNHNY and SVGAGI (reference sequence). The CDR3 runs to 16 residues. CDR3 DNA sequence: TGTGCCAGCAGCCCCACTGACAGGGGGTATAGTTCACCCCTCCACTTT. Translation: CASSPTDRGYSSPLHF.

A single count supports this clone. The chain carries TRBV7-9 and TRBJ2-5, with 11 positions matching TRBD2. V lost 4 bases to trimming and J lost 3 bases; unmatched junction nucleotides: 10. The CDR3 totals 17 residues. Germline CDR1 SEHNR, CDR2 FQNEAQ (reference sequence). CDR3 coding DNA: TGTGCCAGCAGCTCACTCGTGACTAGCGGGACGAAAGAGACCCAGTACTTC. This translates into CASSSLVTSGTKETQYF.